This paragraph reports one T cell receptor beta chain. Its target is not known. This sample was taken from a study of a mutant IDH1 vaccine in newly diagnosed glioma. Overall study: Treated patients showed a male proportion of roughly 62%, a female proportion of approximately 38%, and a mean age of 40.4 years. Patients had received radiotherapy, temozolomide, or both previously, most receiving both. Study-level results: There seemed to be no relation between pseudoprogression and changes in top peripheral T cell clonotypes.

Documented time point: week 35, safety follow-up. A 20-mer mutant IDH1 peptide at 300 ug was injected subcutaneously with topical imiquimod. Sequenced by immunoSEQ multiplex PCR; TCRdb stores in-frame clones only, minus some. The data hold roughly 51,000 clones, with under 85% observed a single time. The sequencing used PBMCs, collected from a glioma patient whose treatment included an IDH1 peptide vaccine. This TCR came from a man aged 40-50 years with glioma.

CDR3 in amino acids: CASSESWTKNTGELFF. In DNA, the CDR3 is TGTGCCAGCAGTGAAAGCTGGACTAAAAACACCGGGGAGCTGTTTTTT. This chain links TRBV2 with TRBJ2-2, with D possibly TRBD2 on 6 matching bases. From germline, CDR1 is SNHLY and CDR2 FYNNEI. The V gene lost 2 bases and the J gene lost 2 bases, with 12 bases spanning the gap. The CDR3 totals 16 residues.